A single sample is the source of the 10 T cell receptor beta chains below, sequenced in a study of post-analysis software for immune sequencing data. General study findings and limits: Among four or five TRBV segments more frequent in patients than controls were TRBV5-6, TRBV5-1 and TRBV20-1.

Unique molecular identifiers were built into the TCR beta cDNA libraries. MiXCR, applied by TCRdb to the PCR reads, yields one record per CDR3 protein. The sample records 650,000 to 900,000 distinct CDR3 sequences, 40% to 55% being singletons. The antigens these receptors bind are not known. What was sequenced was blood. These TCRs come from a girl aged 5 to 17 with multiple sclerosis.

The chain carries TRBV21-1 and TRBJ2-3; TRBD2 is the table's D call, not checked against the DNA. TRBV21-1 is labeled a pseudogene. CDR3 length: 18 residues. CDR3 region: CASSRLPLAGISTDTQYF. The CDR3 DNA sequence: TGTGCCAGCAGCAGACTCCCACTAGCGGGGATTAGCACAGATACGCAGTATTTT.

The rearrangement links TRBV20-1 to TRBJ2-3; 8 nucleotides align to TRBD2. The V gene end was trimmed by 3 bases and the J gene end by 2 bases; junction bases not matched to a gene: 7. The germline gives CDR1 DFQATT, CDR2 SNEGSKA (reference sequence). This CDR3 contains 15 residues. CDR3 nucleotides: TGCAGTGCTAGGGGCATAGCGGGATCCACAGATACGCAGTATTTT. It yields the protein CSARGIAGSTDTQYF.

This clonotype was found a few times. The V call is TRBV29-1, the J call TRBJ1-1; D is unclear. Germline lookup yields CDR1 SQVTM and CDR2 ANQGSEA. V lost 7 bases, J lost 7 bases, and 10 bases lay in between. The CDR3 extends over 10 amino acids. CDR3 sequence: CSGAGNEAFF. The CDR3 DNA reads as TGCAGCGGGGCCGGGAATGAAGCTTTCTTT.

J is TRBJ2-5 and V is TRBV12-3 or TRBV12-4; TRBD1 matches at 9 bases. The CDR3 runs to 15 residues. J gave up 3 bases and V 4 bases, and 6 bases lay outside the gene matches. The CDR3, as DNA: TGTGCCAGCAGTTCCCCCGGGACAGGGAAAGAGACCCAGTACTTC. Its protein is CASSSPGTGKETQYF.

The CDR3: CASNRGAYEQYF. CDR3 coding DNA: TGTGCCAGCAATAGGGGGGCCTACGAGCAGTACTTC. V is TRBV25-1 and J is TRBJ2-5; D tentatively reads TRBD1 or TRBD2 (6 bases each). The J call could be wrong; TRBJ2-7 is a better fit for the DNA end. Germline V gene sequence: CDR1 MGHDK, CDR2 SYGVNS. This CDR3 has 12 residues.

J is TRBJ1-2 and V is TRBV10-3, with a tentative D call TRBD1 (5 bases). The CDR3 totals 11 residues. The germline V and J ends were trimmed by 6 bases and 8 bases, with 10 bases remaining between them. Germline V gene data show CDR1 as ENHRY and CDR2 as SYGVKD. CDR3 amino acids: CAISQGGGYTF. CDR3 nucleotide sequence: TGTGCCATCAGCCAGGGTGGAGGCTACACCTTC.

CDR3 nucleotides: TGTGCCAGCAGCTTGGAACCCCGACAGGGAAATCAGCCCCAGCATTTT. It is translated as CASSLEPRQGNQPQHF. The rearrangement uses TRBV7-8 and TRBJ1-5, with 7 positions matching TRBD1. Germline V gene sequence: CDR1 SGHVS, CDR2 FQNEAQ. The CDR3 runs to 16 residues. J lost 4 bases, V lost 3 bases, and 9 bases had no gene match.

This clonotype was counted only a few times. This CDR3 is CASSPRAGAETQYF. Written as DNA, the CDR3 is TGTGCCAGCAGCCCTAGGGCCGGTGCAGAGACCCAGTACTTC. The chain is built from TRBV14 and TRBJ2-5; D remains unclear. The germline V and J ends were trimmed by 4 bases and 4 bases, with 13 bases remaining between them. Germline CDR1 is SGHDN and CDR2 is FVKESK. CDR3 size: 14 residues.

This chain links TRBV15 with TRBJ2-1, with TRBD1 matching over 8 bases. This CDR3 is built from 15 residues. Germline values: CDR1 LNHNV, CDR2 YYDKDF (reference sequence). The V segment lost 3 bases and the J segment 2 bases; nucleotides outside the gene matches: 3. The CDR3: CATSRDRDTYNEQFF. In nucleotides, the CDR3 is TGTGCCACCAGCAGGGACAGGGACACCTACAATGAGCAGTTCTTC.

In the case of this clonotype: The junction and the germline gene differ at one end; a read error may be behind it. The V call is TRBV20-1, the J call TRBJ2-3, with TRBD1 matching over 7 bases. This CDR3 has 13 residues. Germline CDR1 DFQATT, CDR2 SNEGSKA (reference sequence). In nucleotides, the CDR3 is TGCAGTGCTGGAGACAGGGGCACAGATACGCAGTATTTT. It encodes CSAGDRGTDTQYF.